The 30 T cell receptor beta chains below were found in one sample sequenced in a study of beta chain features in type 1 diabetes (dated by TCRdb to the late 2010s). The library was made by the immunoSEQ multiplex PCR assay. The entire isolated RNA was reverse transcribed using the High Capacity cDNA Reverse Transcription Kit, and thus expressed TCRB transcripts were sequenced. Drawn from immuneACCESS, this table holds only the in-frame rearrangements with V and J called that TCRdb kept. Clones are partly lost; checked studies trace under half to an unresolved V gene and leave the rest unexplained. This sample holds under 300,000 clones; under 13% were observed only once. Around 0.017% of the sample goes to the ten largest clones. No cognate antigen is known for these TCRs. General conclusions and limits of the study: A moderate but significant shortening of TCRB CDR3 length was observed in type 1 diabetes patients in all four CD4+ subsets.

The material sequenced was naive CD4+ T cells from blood. According to the study, the label for this sample's cell subset or site signals: true naive CD4+ T cells. These receptors were obtained from a young man with type 1 diabetes.

The chain carries TRBV25-1 and TRBJ2-7; 7 bases line up with TRBD1. From germline, CDR1 is MGHDK and CDR2 SYGVNS. CDR3 length equals 13 residues. V shed 7 bases, J shed 6 bases, and the junction held 9 bases outside the gene matches. The CDR3 DNA reads as TGTGCCAGCACCGGGACAGTAGTTTCCGAGCAGTACTTC. Amino acids: CASTGTVVSEQYF.

CDR3 DNA sequence: TGTGCCAGCAGTTTAGGCAGGCTCAACGAGCAGTACTTC. Protein product: CASSLGRLNEQYF. The gene calls are TRBV27 and TRBJ2-7, with unresolved D. The CDR3 totals 13 residues. The germline CDR1 and CDR2 sequences are MNHEY and SMNVEV (reference sequence). V dropped 2 bases and J dropped 5 bases, with 10 bases sitting between them.

This clone showed up just a few times. The chain links TRBV4-2 to TRBJ2-1, with D unresolved. This CDR3 region has 17 residues. V gave up 0 bases and J gave up 0 bases, with 12 bases separating them. Germline V gives CDR1 LGHNA, CDR2 YNFKEQ. The CDR3 sequence: CASSQEGDVSSYNEQFF. Here the CDR3 DNA reads TGTGCCAGCAGCCAAGAGGGCGACGTGAGCTCCTACAATGAGCAGTTCTTC.

This clone showed up just a few times. This chain links TRBV28 with TRBJ2-7; 10 bases line up with TRBD1. Germline V gene lookup returns CDR1 MDHEN and CDR2 SYDVKM. The length of the CDR3 is 14 residues. Germline trimming cut 6 bases from V and 12 bases from J; bases unmatched to any gene: 14. CDR3 in DNA: TGTGCCAGCAGCCCGGGGACAGGGGAAAATAAGTGGTACTTC. This gives the protein CASSPGTGENKWYF.

This clone occurred a few times. CDR3 region: CSVHKGSAEAFF. The CDR3 nucleotides are TGCAGCGTTCACAAGGGGTCCGCTGAAGCTTTCTTT. The genes are TRBV29-1 and TRBJ1-1; weak D call: TRBD1 (5 bases). The germline CDR1 and CDR2 sequences are SQVTM and ANQGSEA. Trimming cost V 5 bases and J 6 bases, with 13 bases left between them. This CDR3 is built from 12 residues.

This clone was counted a few times. The rearrangement uses TRBV6-6 and TRBJ2-7; TRBD2 agrees at 7 bases. V shed 6 bases, J shed 6 bases, and the junction held 5 bases outside the gene matches. The CDR3 length is 12 residues. The germline CDR1 and CDR2 sequences are MNHNY and SVGAGI (reference sequence). CDR3 coding DNA: TGTGCCAGCAGACTTACGGGAGGCGAGCAGTACTTC. This gives the protein CASRLTGGEQYF.

This sequence joins TRBV5-8 and TRBJ2-5; D possibly corresponds to TRBD1 (6 bases). The CDR3 loop spans 16 amino acids. CDR1 SGHTS and CDR2 YDEGEE come from the germline V gene. V dropped 3 bases and J dropped 1 base, with 16 bases sitting between them. The DNA for the CDR3 is TGTGCCAGCAGCTCCGGACAGCTACTAACCCAAGAGACCCAGTACTTC. Translated, it gives CASSSGQLLTQETQYF. The full variable domain, completed using reference TRBV5-8 and TRBJ2-5, is EAGVTQSPTHLIKTRGQQATLRCSPISGHTSVYWYQQALGLGLQFLLWYDEGEERNRGNFPPRFSGRQFPNYSSELNVNALELEDSALYLCASSSGQLLTQETQYFGPGTRLLVL.

This clone was counted only a few times. CDR3: CASSLQGGTDTQYF. Here the CDR3 DNA reads TGTGCCAGCAGCTTACAGGGGGGCACAGATACGCAGTATTTT. J is TRBJ2-3 and V is TRBV11-3; 7 nucleotides align to TRBD1. The CDR3 is 14 amino acids. Losses at the gene ends were 2 bases for V and 1 base for J; bases not matched to a gene: 0. Germline V lookup: CDR1 SGHNT, CDR2 YENEEA.

The chain recombines TRBV4-2 with TRBJ1-4; TRBD1 matches 7 bases. V shed 1 base and J 3 bases; nucleotides not matched to a gene: 2. This CDR3 contains 15 residues. Germline V gene data show CDR1 as LGHNA and CDR2 as YNFKEQ. In DNA form, the CDR3 reads TGTGCCAGCAGCCAAGGCGGGACAGCTAATGAAAAACTGTTTTTT. Its translation is CASSQGGTANEKLFF.

The genes are TRBV4-2 and TRBJ2-2; D is ambiguous. The CDR3 is 18 residues long. Germline CDR1 and CDR2: LGHNA and YNFKEQ. V was pared by 6 bases and J by 5 bases, with 25 bases between. CDR3 nucleotide sequence: TGTGCCAGCAGACAATCCGGCCCCGAACGCCCGGGTACCGGGGAGCTGTTTTTT. Translation gives CASRQSGPERPGTGELFF.

This clone showed up just a few times. CDR3 nucleotides: TGCGCCAGCAGCCAAGAGGAGCCCAATGAAAAACTGTTTTTT. Translated: CASSQEEPNEKLFF. The chain is built from TRBV4-3 and TRBJ1-4; D is unresolved. Trimming stripped 0 bases from V and 5 bases from J, with 7 bases between. The CDR3 has 14 residues. Germline V gene data show CDR1 as LGHNA and CDR2 as YSLEER.

The chain uses TRBV11-3 and TRBJ2-6, with D maybe TRBD1 (5 bases). Trimming stripped 6 bases from V and 0 bases from J, with 6 bases between. Per the germline V gene, CDR1 is SGHNT and CDR2 is YENEEA. The length of the CDR3 is 14 residues. The CDR3 loop reads CASSDSSGANVLTF. CDR3 coding DNA: TGTGCCAGCAGTGACAGCTCTGGGGCCAACGTCCTGACTTTC.

This chain connects TRBV5-1 to TRBJ2-3; TRBD1 matches at 8 bases. CDR3 length: 15 residues. CDR1 is SGHRS, CDR2 YFSETQ, per germline. J was trimmed by 2 bases and V by 2 bases; bases with no gene match: 4. CDR3: CASSLWDRSTDTQYF. In DNA, the CDR3 is TGCGCCAGCAGCTTATGGGACAGGTCCACAGATACGCAGTATTTT.

The table lists this clone with a few counts. The chain is built from TRBV18 and TRBJ2-7, with a tentative D call TRBD1 (6 bases). Germline V gene lookup returns CDR1 KGHSH and CDR2 LQKENI. The CDR3 is made up of 12 amino acids. V lost 3 bases to trimming and J lost 5 bases, with 8 bases between them. CDR3 sequence (DNA): TGTGCCAGCTCACCTGGGGGCCACGAGCAGTACTTC. This gives the protein CASSPGGHEQYF.

The V and J genes are TRBV5-4 and TRBJ1-2; 9 bases agree with TRBD1. Germline CDR1 and CDR2: SGHNT and YYREEE (reference sequence). The V segment lost 4 bases and the J segment 7 bases; nucleotides outside the gene matches: 17. The CDR3 loop spans 17 amino acids. CDR3 protein: CASSPPPSTGGGGGYTF. DNA for the CDR3: TGTGCCAGCAGCCCGCCCCCTTCGACAGGGGGTGGTGGTGGCTACACCTTC.

The CDR3 here is CASRTGTQETQYF. CDR3 sequence (DNA): TGTGCCAGTAGGACAGGGACCCAAGAGACCCAGTACTTC. The chain joins TRBV19 to TRBJ2-5; 7 nucleotides match TRBD1. The J segment lost 1 base and the V segment lost 6 bases, leaving 2 bases of the junction unmatched. Germline V CDR1 and CDR2: LNHDA, SQIVND (reference sequence). CDR3 size: 13 residues.

The rearrangement links TRBV11-2 to TRBJ2-3; 12 bases are shared with TRBD2. The germline V gene has CDR1 SGHAT and CDR2 FQNNGV. Germline trimming cut 6 bases from V and 5 bases from J; bases unmatched to any gene: 9. This CDR3 is 16 amino acids long. The CDR3 protein is CASRASGGALGDTQYF. The DNA of the CDR3 is TGTGCCAGCAGGGCTAGCGGGGGGGCCCTTGGAGATACGCAGTATTTT.

This clone was seen a handful of times. Within the sample, other DNA sequences also encode this same CDR3. The chain employs TRBV5-1 and TRBJ2-3; D possibly corresponds to TRBD2 (5 bases). With 7 bases removed from V and 5 bases from J, the gap between germline ends came to 17 bases. Looked up from germline, CDR1 is SGHRS and CDR2 is YFSETQ. This CDR3 comprises 14 residues. The CDR3 here is CASSPGLAGDTQYF. DNA of the CDR3: TGCGCCAGCTCCCCCGGGCTAGCAGGAGATACGCAGTATTTT.

In its sample, this clone was seen a few times. The V call is TRBV21-1, the J call TRBJ2-7; whether TRBD2, the table's D call, matches the DNA was not checked. TRBV21-1 is a pseudogene locus. The CDR3 sequence is 15 residues long. The CDR3 here is CASNRLAGSCYEQYF. The CDR3 nucleotides read TGTGCCAGCAACAGACTAGCGGGGTCATGCTACGAGCAGTACTTC.

This clone was counted only a few times. The V call is TRBV7-3, the J call TRBJ2-1, with 10 bases fitting TRBD2. This CDR3 comprises 15 residues. Germline values: CDR1 SGHTA, CDR2 FQGTGA. The J segment lost 6 bases and the V segment lost 0 bases, leaving 2 bases of the junction unmatched. CDR3 in amino acids: CASSLTSGGINEQFF. The CDR3, as DNA: TGTGCCAGCAGCTTAACTAGCGGGGGGATCAATGAGCAGTTCTTC.

CDR3 in amino acids: CASSQDRRGETQYF. In DNA form, the CDR3 reads TGTGCCAGCAGCCAAGATCGCCGGGGAGAGACCCAGTACTTC. V gene TRBV4-2 combines with J gene TRBJ2-5; the D gene is possibly TRBD2 (5 bases). The CDR3 totals 14 residues. Germline V gives CDR1 LGHNA, CDR2 YNFKEQ. Trimming left V 0 bases short and J 4 bases short, with 9 bases between.

As concerns this clone: Other DNA sequences in the sample encode the same CDR3. V is TRBV9 and J is TRBJ2-1, with D unresolved. The CDR3 spans 14 residues. Germline lookup yields CDR1 SGDLS and CDR2 YYNGEE. V was shortened by 0 bases and J by 4 bases, with 8 bases between the two germline ends. The CDR3 here is CASSVGGTYNEQFF. The CDR3 DNA sequence: TGTGCCAGCAGCGTAGGCGGTACTTACAATGAGCAGTTCTTC. Full variable domain (outside the CDR3, taken from reference TRBV9 and TRBJ2-1): DSGVTQTPKHLITATGQRVTLRCSPRSGDLSVYWYQQSLDQGLQFLIQYYNGEERAKGNILERFSAQQFPDLHSELNLSSLELGDSALYFCASSVGGTYNEQFFGPGTRLTVL.

The chain uses TRBV20-1 and TRBJ2-1; D not certain. CDR1 is DFQATT, CDR2 SNEGSKA, per germline (reference sequence). This CDR3 region has 11 residues. Between the trimmed V and J ends, which lost 2 bases and 7 bases, there was a span of 6 bases. This CDR3 is CSARHNNEQFF. As DNA, the CDR3 is TGCAGTGCTAGACACAATAATGAGCAGTTCTTC.

This clone was found a few times. The chain joins TRBV7-3 to TRBJ1-6, with TRBD1 identical over 10 bases. This CDR3 has 16 residues. Trimming at V came to 2 bases and at J to 8 bases, leaving 6 bases not matched to a gene. Germline CDR1 SGHTA, CDR2 FQGTGA. The CDR3 DNA reads TGTGCCAGCAGCTTATCAACCGGGACAGGGGATTCACCCCTCCACTTT. Protein: CASSLSTGTGDSPLHF.

This clone was seen more than once but under ten times. This rearrangement joins TRBV11-2 to TRBJ2-7, with D hard to call. Trimming took 1 base from V and 5 from J, leaving 12 bases between them. CDR3 length: 14 amino acids. The V gene's germline CDR1 is SGHAT and CDR2 FQNNGV. The CDR3 reads CASSLVRSSDEQYF. The CDR3 DNA is TGTGCCAGCAGCTTAGTCAGGTCTTCGGACGAGCAGTACTTC.

A few counts support this clone. The CDR3 here is CASSLSLFSGSVTDTQYF. The DNA of the CDR3 is TGTGCCAGCAGCTTGTCTCTGTTTTCGGGGAGCGTGACAGATACGCAGTATTTT. The chain combines TRBV5-6 with TRBJ2-3; tentative D call: TRBD2 (5 bases). The CDR3 is 18 amino acids. V was pared by 1 base and J by 3 bases, with 21 bases between. Germline V gives CDR1 SGHDT, CDR2 YYEEEE.

V is TRBV2 and J is TRBJ2-5; 9 positions match TRBD2. Trimming took 2 bases from V and 5 from J; bases not matched to a gene: 6. Germline V gene lookup returns CDR1 SNHLY and CDR2 FYNNEI. This CDR3 comprises 15 residues. The CDR3 region is CASSEIAGGLETQYF. CDR3 bases: TGTGCCAGCAGTGAAATTGCGGGGGGGCTCGAGACCCAGTACTTC.

This clone turned up a few times. This sequence joins TRBV2 and TRBJ2-3; tentatively, D is TRBD1 (5 bases). The CDR3 consists of 12 residues. Germline V CDR1 and CDR2: SNHLY, FYNNEI. V lost 5 bases and J 6 bases, leaving 9 bases between the germline ends. The CDR3 region is CASSLGADTQYF. DNA for the CDR3: TGTGCCAGCAGTCTAGGGGCCGATACGCAGTATTTT.

This clone occurred a few times. V and J are TRBV6-6 and TRBJ2-1; TRBD2 might be the D (7 bases). The germline gives CDR1 MNHNY, CDR2 SVGAGI (reference sequence). The CDR3 is 16 amino acids. Between the trimmed V and J ends, which lost 7 bases and 3 bases, there was a span of 19 bases. The CDR3: CASKEIAGARYNEQFF. DNA of the CDR3: TGTGCCAGCAAAGAGATTGCGGGGGCGCGCTACAATGAGCAGTTCTTC.

This clone showed up just a few times. V and J are TRBV7-9 and TRBJ1-2; TRBD1 might be the D (6 bases). In germline, CDR1 is SEHNR, CDR2 FQNEAQ (reference sequence). V was shortened by 5 bases and J by 6 bases, with 13 bases between the two germline ends. The CDR3 covers 13 residues. In DNA, the CDR3 is TGTGCCAGCAGCGGACGGGACAAGAATGGCTACACCTTC. This encodes CASSGRDKNGYTF.